This T cell receptor beta chain was documented in a study of beta chain features in type 1 diabetes. General study findings and limits: Whatever favoring of shorter templates PCR might show would apply equally to patients and controls. For TCRB rearrangement, an influence of HLA type remained unresolved here. The study found that naive, central memory and Treg TCRB repertoires appeared more similar in patients than in healthy donors. The study found moderately but significantly shorter TCRB CDR3s in all four CD4+ subsets of Type 1 diabetes patients.

A word on this clone: What it recognizes is unknown.

V was trimmed by 4 bases and J by 0 bases, leaving 1 base between them. The CDR3 extends over 13 amino acids. Germline loops: CDR1 MRHNA, CDR2 SNTAGT. Sampling consisted of one heparinised blood draw per donor, averaging approximately 120 mL. The sequenced template was cDNA made from the entire isolated RNA. The assay was immunoSEQ multiplex PCR, and TCRdb's table has in-frame clones only and misses some. The data contain around 690,000 clones, around 11% of them singletons. The chain combines TRBV6-4 with TRBJ1-6; D is unresolved. The TCR was taken from a man younger than 40 with type 1 diabetes. The sample comprised naive CD4+ T cells from blood. The CDR3 DNA is TGTGCCAGCAGTGCCTCCTATAATTCACCCCTCCACTTT. Residues: CASSASYNSPLHF.